The TCR beta chain under discussion was sequenced for a study of T cells in Graves' hyperthyroidism and ophthalmopathy. The CDR3 regions of TCR beta were amplified from RNA transcripts. The HTBI set primed first-round TCR CDR3 RT-PCR. MiXCR, run by TCRdb on the multiplex PCR reads, gives a single entry per CDR3 protein. The sample contains 700,000 to 950,000 distinct CDR3 sequences, 35% of which appear only once. The table lists this clonotype with a few counts. PBMCs came from 9 to 10 ml fresh peripheral blood. The CDR3 totals 14 residues. V shed 8 bases and J 1 base; nucleotides not matched to a gene: 5. The germline V gene has CDR1 MNHEY and CDR2 SVGAGI.

V and J are TRBV6-5 and TRBJ1-1, with TRBD1 matching 9 bases. The specimen sequenced was blood. The source is a woman between 40 and 50 years old with Graves' hyperthyroidism. The CDR3 DNA reads as TGTGCCAGCCGCCAGGGACAGGGGAACACTGAAGCTTTCTTT. Translated: CASRQGQGNTEAFF.